This section outlines one TCR beta chain sequence together with its context. The CDR3 has 15 amino acids. The V gene's germline CDR1 is KGHSH and CDR2 LQKENI. The V gene lost 3 bases and the J gene lost 0 bases, with 8 bases spanning the gap. The sample comes from a study of blood T cell repertoires in COVID-19. Libraries were prepared by immunoSEQ multiplex PCR; TCRdb keeps only in-frame clonotypes and omits some of them. This repertoire shows 160,000 or so clones, around 81% found once; its top ten account for approximately 10%. Sequenced: peripheral blood. J is TRBJ2-2 and V is TRBV18; D is undetermined. The source of this sequence is a man aged 55 to 69 with active or convalescent COVID-19. The DNA for the CDR3 is TGTGCCAGCTCACCTTTACAGTCGAACACCGGGGAGCTGTTTTTT. It yields the protein CASSPLQSNTGELFF.